This entry lists 14 T cell receptor beta chains sequenced from one sample in a study of T-cell reconstitution after alpha-beta-depleted transplantation in children. During its preparation, the TCRbeta library received unique molecular identifiers. A single record per CDR3 protein comes from TCRdb applying MiXCR to the PCR reads. Of around 270,000 distinct CDR3 sequences listed, about 9.5% are singletons. Specimen: PBMCs, collected before TCRalphabeta/CD19-depleted stem cell transplant. Receptor source: a boy under two years old with acute myeloid leukemia, due to receive a stem cell transplant.

The V call is TRBV29-1, the J call TRBJ2-2; maybe TRBD1 (5 bases). The ends were cut back, 6 bases at V and 6 bases at J, with 20 bases in the middle. CDR1 and CDR2 from the germline V gene are SQVTM and ANQGSEA. The CDR3 loop spans 15 amino acids. In nucleotides, the CDR3 is TGCAGCGTAGACAAGGGGTCGATTCGCCCCGGGGAGCTGTTTTTT. It codes for CSVDKGSIRPGELFF.

This sequence joins TRBV18 and TRBJ1-1; D might be TRBD1 (5 bases). This CDR3 region has 15 residues. Germline V gene lookup returns CDR1 KGHSH and CDR2 LQKENI. Trimming took 10 bases from V and 4 from J, leaving 22 bases between them. The CDR3 loop reads CANSPRRGRGTEAFF. As DNA, the CDR3 is TGTGCCAATTCACCGCGGCGGGGACGGGGCACTGAAGCTTTCTTT.

Many counts were recorded for this clonotype. The chain uses TRBV9 and TRBJ1-2; D is uncertain. The CDR3 covers 13 residues. Germline CDR1 and CDR2: SGDLS and YYNGEE. Trimming took 3 bases from V and 4 from J, leaving 10 bases between them. The CDR3 sequence: CASSGGVLYGYTF. The CDR3 DNA is TGTGCCAGCAGCGGGGGAGTCCTCTATGGCTACACCTTC.

This clonotype was detected ten times or more. This sequence joins TRBV27 and TRBJ2-7; 8 bases match TRBD2. There are 15 residues in the CDR3. CDR1 and CDR2 (germline): MNHEY, SMNVEV (reference sequence). The V and J ends lost 5 bases and 1 base, in that order; junction bases with no gene match: 7. CDR3 in amino acids: CASSPGAGGSYEQYF. CDR3 nucleotides: TGTGCCAGCAGTCCAGGTGCGGGGGGATCCTACGAGCAGTACTTC.

V and J are TRBV5-1 and TRBJ2-1; no firm D call. Per the germline V gene, CDR1 is SGHRS and CDR2 is YFSETQ. Trimming shortened V by 4 bases and J by 5 bases, and 4 bases separated the two germline ends. The CDR3 is 11 amino acids. The CDR3 sequence: CASSRHNEQFF. The DNA for the CDR3 is TGCGCCAGCAGCCGACACAATGAGCAGTTCTTC.

This clonotype has at least ten counts. The CDR3 here is CASSLWGPGFATNEKLFF. CDR3 DNA: TGTGCCAGCAGTTTATGGGGTCCGGGATTTGCAACTAATGAAAAACTGTTTTTT. This chain links TRBV28 with TRBJ1-4; D unclear. This CDR3 contains 18 residues. V was shortened by 0 bases and J by 0 bases, with 14 bases between the two germline ends. From germline, CDR1 is MDHEN and CDR2 SYDVKM.

This clonotype has ten or more counts. V gene TRBV28 combines with J gene TRBJ2-2; D is possibly TRBD2 (6 bases). V gave up 6 bases and J gave up 3 bases, with 11 bases separating them. Looked up from germline, CDR1 is MDHEN and CDR2 is SYDVKM. The CDR3 spans 14 residues. The CDR3 region is CASRLGGDTGELFF. In DNA, the CDR3 is TGTGCCAGCAGACTCGGGGGTGACACCGGGGAGCTGTTTTTT. The complete variable domain, with remaining parts taken from reference TRBV28 and TRBJ2-2, reads DVKVTQSSRYLVKRTGEKVFLECVQDMDHENMFWYRQDPGLGLRLIYFSYDVKMKEKGDIPEGYSVSREKKERFSLILESASTNQTSMYLCASRLGGDTGELFFGEGSRLTVL.

This clonotype was seen at least ten times. Here the CDR3 DNA reads TGCAGCGTTGTGGGGCATTCCTACGAGCAGTACTTC. It yields the protein CSVVGHSYEQYF. V usage is TRBV29-1 and J usage is TRBJ2-7; D might be TRBD1 (5 bases). From germline, CDR1 is SQVTM and CDR2 ANQGSEA. This CDR3 region has 12 residues. V was cut by 4 bases and J by 1 base, with 8 bases left in between.

This clonotype appeared many times. The chain uses TRBV9 and TRBJ2-5, with D perhaps matching TRBD2 (5 bases). The CDR3 runs to 13 residues. The V gene lost 3 bases and the J gene lost 5 bases, with 11 bases spanning the gap. Germline loops: CDR1 SGDLS, CDR2 YYNGEE. CDR3 nucleotide sequence: TGTGCCAGCAGCGGAGGGCCTGGGGAGACCCAGTACTTC. Translated: CASSGGPGETQYF.

V and J are TRBV4-2 and TRBJ2-1; 8 bases match TRBD2. V dropped 0 bases and J dropped 5; count of bases not matched to a gene: 9. Germline lookup yields CDR1 LGHNA and CDR2 YNFKEQ. The CDR3 runs to 17 residues. CDR3 amino acids: CASSQDPGTSGDNEQFF. The CDR3 bases are TGTGCCAGCAGCCAAGACCCCGGCACTAGCGGTGACAATGAGCAGTTCTTC.

In its sample, this clonotype was seen many times. The chain is built from TRBV7-9 and TRBJ2-7; D may be TRBD1 (5 bases). This CDR3 has 14 residues. The ends were cut back, 6 bases at V and 2 bases at J, with 14 bases in the middle. Germline assignment: CDR1 SEHNR and CDR2 FQNEAQ (reference sequence). CDR3 bases: TGTGCCAGCAGTTTGGGGCAGGGAACCTACGAGCAGTACTTC. This encodes CASSLGQGTYEQYF.

This clonotype was recorded a few times. This chain connects TRBV6-4 to TRBJ2-3, with 9 bases lining up with TRBD2. The V gene end was trimmed by 6 bases and the J gene end by 6 bases; junction bases not matched to a gene: 13. This CDR3 has 16 residues. The V gene's germline CDR1 is MRHNA and CDR2 SNTAGT. CDR3 bases: TGTGCCAGCAGGACCCCTCGGCGGGAGGGAGGGGATACGCAGTATTTT. Protein sequence: CASRTPRREGGDTQYF.

This clonotype was detected many times. The chain is built from TRBV21-1 and TRBJ2-2. TRBV21-1 is a known pseudogene. The CDR3 is 16 residues long. CDR3 bases: TGTGCCAGCAGCAAAGCTAGGCCGGAGAACACCGGGGAGCTGTTTTTT. Residues: CASSKARPENTGELFF.

This sequence joins TRBV19 and TRBJ2-7; no reliable D call. V lost 1 base to trimming and J lost 6 bases, with 10 bases between them. CDR3 length: 13 amino acids. CDR1 LNHDA and CDR2 SQIVND come from the germline V gene (reference sequence). CDR3 sequence reads: CASSIAERAEQYF. CDR3 nucleotide sequence: TGTGCCAGTAGTATAGCAGAAAGGGCCGAGCAGTACTTC.